This TCR beta chain is drawn from a study of shared clonotypes between healthy human individuals. Trimming shortened V by 3 bases and J by 1 base, and 15 bases separated the two germline ends. Germline V gene data show CDR1 as GTSNPN and CDR2 as SVGIG (reference sequence). The CDR3 sequence is 16 residues long. The method was immunoSEQ multiplex PCR; TCRdb's version includes in-frame clones alone and lacks a portion of them. The table records about 2.4 million clones, approximately 94% of them present only once. Concerning this clone itself: Its matching antigen is unknown.

Study-level results: Sharing of clonotypes among donors was expected to vary with sequencing depth.

Input material: naive CD4+ T cells from PBMCs. Stated subset: CD45RA+ positively selected. The rearrangement joins TRBV30 to TRBJ2-2; D tentatively fits TRBD1 or TRBD2 (6 bases each). The TCR was taken from a man younger than 30 in good health. Some clones in this sample may be carry-over from other donors' samples. CDR3 protein: CAWRTRGGGNTGELFF. DNA for the CDR3: TGTGCCTGGAGGACCCGAGGGGGAGGGAACACCGGGGAGCTGTTTTTT.